These T cell receptor beta chains were read from a single sample in a study of cytomegalovirus exposure and HLA in healthy donors. Some clones are missing from TCRdb's copy, which holds only in-frame ones; the method was immunoSEQ multiplex PCR. Of roughly 120,000 clones detected, roughly 82% appear once; the ten largest clones hold less than 3.5%. Material: PBMCs. The receptors derive from a middle-aged woman in good health and CMV-seropositive. Both conserved end residues are part of each CDR3. The order of the fields is CDR3 protein, J gene, V gene, CDR3 length.

CASSELGQAGHSPLHF	TRBJ1-6	TRBV27	16
CASSDRGAAYF	TRBJ2-7	TRBV6-1	11
CASSLAEPLEKLFF	TRBJ1-4	TRBV5-1	14
CASRSDRGNTEAFF	TRBJ1-1	TRBV6-5	14
CASSLGTANTGELFF	TRBJ2-2	TRBV5-1	15
CASSQGQRGSSYEQYF	TRBJ2-7	TRBV4-3	16
CSARTGANEQFF	TRBJ2-1	TRBV29-1	12
CASSLMASGAYNEQFF	TRBJ2-1	TRBV5-4	16
CASSLQGTLANNYGYTF	TRBJ1-2	TRBV7-2	17
CASSYGWDRLNTEAFF	TRBJ1-1	TRBV6-5	16
CASSESRGRGPEAFF	TRBJ1-1	TRBV2	15
CASSSVISPYEQYF	TRBJ2-7	TRBV5-4	14
CASGISGGQETQYF	TRBJ2-5	TRBV7-9	14
CASSQAGGSGNTIYF	TRBJ1-3	TRBV7-2	15
CASSYSPGVEGYTF	TRBJ1-2	TRBV6-5	14
CASSRTSRGPISYEQYF	TRBJ2-7	TRBV7-2	17
CASSLEGYQPQHF	TRBJ1-5	TRBV7-2	13
CASSSQRGDSPLHF	TRBJ1-6	TRBV7-9	14
CATSSGTDLRGYTF	TRBJ1-2	TRBV25-1	14
CASSFGGGSETQYF	TRBJ2-5	TRBV5-4	14
CASSHGGGSSSYEQYF	TRBJ2-7	TRBV18	16
CASSLLGHTEAFF	TRBJ1-1	TRBV27	13
CASSLSLGESYF	TRBJ2-7	TRBV7-9	12
CASSTGDGAYEQYF	TRBJ2-7	TRBV7-3	14
CASSHSGQGVVYTLSTDTQYF	TRBJ2-3	TRBV5-1	21
CASSVGYRTTVRGGELFF	TRBJ2-2	TRBV5-4	18
CASSVAGLARNTQYF	TRBJ2-3	TRBV9	15
CATKNYQETQYF	TRBJ2-5	TRBV7-7	12
CASSFWTSEETQYF	TRBJ2-5	TRBV7-9	14
CASSWDRGITGELFF	TRBJ2-2	TRBV11-2	15
CASSSRIGVGETQYF	TRBJ2-5	TRBV7-6	15
CASSLNARGQNGYTF	TRBJ1-2	TRBV7-3	15
CASIQGGTEAFF	TRBJ1-1	TRBV6-6	12
CASTRGSNEKLFF	TRBJ1-4	TRBV7-8	13
CASGVRGEETQYF	TRBJ2-5	TRBV28	13
CASKGDSNYGYTF	TRBJ1-2	TRBV19	13
CASSLSGGMGEKLFF	TRBJ1-4	TRBV27	15